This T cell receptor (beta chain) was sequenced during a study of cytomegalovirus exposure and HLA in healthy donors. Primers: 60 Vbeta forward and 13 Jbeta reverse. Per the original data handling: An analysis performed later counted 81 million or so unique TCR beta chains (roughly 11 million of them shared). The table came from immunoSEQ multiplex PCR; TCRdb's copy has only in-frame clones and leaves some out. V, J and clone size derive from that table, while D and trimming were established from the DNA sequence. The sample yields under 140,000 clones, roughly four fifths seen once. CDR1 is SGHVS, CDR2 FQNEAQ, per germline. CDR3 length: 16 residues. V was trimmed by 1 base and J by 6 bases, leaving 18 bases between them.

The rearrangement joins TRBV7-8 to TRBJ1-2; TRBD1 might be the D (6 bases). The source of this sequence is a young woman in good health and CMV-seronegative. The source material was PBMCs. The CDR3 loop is CASSLGGWGQVDGYTF. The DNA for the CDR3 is TGTGCCAGCAGCTTAGGGGGTTGGGGGCAAGTCGATGGCTACACCTTC. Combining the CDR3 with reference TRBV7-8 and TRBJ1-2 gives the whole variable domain GAGVSQSPRYKVAKRGQDVALRCDPISGHVSLFWYQQALGQGPEFLTYFQNEAQLDKSGLPSDRFFAERPEGSVSTLKIQRTQQEDSAVYLCASSLGGWGQVDGYTFGSGTRLTVV.